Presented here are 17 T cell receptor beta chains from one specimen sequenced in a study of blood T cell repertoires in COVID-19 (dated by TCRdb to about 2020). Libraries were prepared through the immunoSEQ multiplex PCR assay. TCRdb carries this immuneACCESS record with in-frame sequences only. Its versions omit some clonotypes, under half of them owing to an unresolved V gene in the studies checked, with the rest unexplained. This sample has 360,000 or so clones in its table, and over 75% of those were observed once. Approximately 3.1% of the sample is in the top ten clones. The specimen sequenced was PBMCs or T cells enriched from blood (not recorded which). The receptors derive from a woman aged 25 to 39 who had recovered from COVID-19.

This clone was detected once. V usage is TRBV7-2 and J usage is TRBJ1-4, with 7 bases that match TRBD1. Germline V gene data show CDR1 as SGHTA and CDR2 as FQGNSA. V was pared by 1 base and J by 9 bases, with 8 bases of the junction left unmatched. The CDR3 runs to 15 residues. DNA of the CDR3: TGTGCCAGCAGCTTAGGAGGGGGCAATTCGAAAAAACTGTTTTTT. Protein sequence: CASSLGGGNSKKLFF.

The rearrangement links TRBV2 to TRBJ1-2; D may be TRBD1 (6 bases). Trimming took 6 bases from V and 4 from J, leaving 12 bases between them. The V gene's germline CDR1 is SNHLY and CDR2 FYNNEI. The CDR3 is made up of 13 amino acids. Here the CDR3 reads CASSMGHRYGYTF. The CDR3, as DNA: TGTGCCAGCAGCATGGGACACCGCTATGGCTACACCTTC.

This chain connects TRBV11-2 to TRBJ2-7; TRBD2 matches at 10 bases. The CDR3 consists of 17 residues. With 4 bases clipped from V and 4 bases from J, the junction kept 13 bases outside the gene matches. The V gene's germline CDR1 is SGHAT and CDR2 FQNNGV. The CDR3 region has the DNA TGTGCCAGCAGCTCCCATGGGCAGCGGGAGGGCCCGTACGAGCAGTACTTC. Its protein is CASSSHGQREGPYEQYF.

The CDR3 DNA sequence: TGTGCCAGCAGTGTCTACGGGAGTTCTCCCGGGGAGCTGTTTTTT. Amino acids: CASSVYGSSPGELFF. This chain connects TRBV6-4 to TRBJ2-2; maybe TRBD2 (6 bases). This CDR3 is built from 15 residues. V was pared by 4 bases and J by 6 bases, with 15 bases between. Germline CDR1 is MRHNA and CDR2 is SNTAGT.

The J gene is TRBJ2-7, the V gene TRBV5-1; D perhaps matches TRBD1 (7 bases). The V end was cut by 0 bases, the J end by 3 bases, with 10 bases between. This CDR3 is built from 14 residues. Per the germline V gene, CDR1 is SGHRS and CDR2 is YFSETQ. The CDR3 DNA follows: TGCGCCAGCAGCTTGGGCGGGACAGACTACGAGCAGTACTTC. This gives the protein CASSLGGTDYEQYF.

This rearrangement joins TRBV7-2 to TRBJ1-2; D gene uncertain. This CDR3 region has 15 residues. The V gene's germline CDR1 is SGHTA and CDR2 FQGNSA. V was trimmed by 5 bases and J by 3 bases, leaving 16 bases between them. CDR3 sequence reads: CASSPGGVGHYGYTF. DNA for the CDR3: TGTGCCAGCAGCCCGGGAGGTGTGGGCCACTATGGCTACACCTTC.

The CDR3 region is CASSSLRQGADQPQHF. The CDR3 DNA reads TGTGCCAGCAGCTCCCTACGACAGGGGGCAGATCAGCCCCAGCATTTT. The chain joins TRBV5-6 to TRBJ1-5; 10 positions match TRBD1. Unmatched junction bases numbered 8, after V lost 3 bases and J lost 5 bases. The CDR3 is 16 amino acids. The germline V gene has CDR1 SGHDT and CDR2 YYEEEE.

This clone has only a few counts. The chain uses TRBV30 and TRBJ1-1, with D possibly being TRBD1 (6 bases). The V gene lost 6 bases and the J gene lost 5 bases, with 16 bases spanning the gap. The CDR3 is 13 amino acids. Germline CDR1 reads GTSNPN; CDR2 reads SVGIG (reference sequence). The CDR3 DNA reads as TGTGCCTGTCCGGGACACAGAGGGACTGAAGCTTTCTTT. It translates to CACPGHRGTEAFF.

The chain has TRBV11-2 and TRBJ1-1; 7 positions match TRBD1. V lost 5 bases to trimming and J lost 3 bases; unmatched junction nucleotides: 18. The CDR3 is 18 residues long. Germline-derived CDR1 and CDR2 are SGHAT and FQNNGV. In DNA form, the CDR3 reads TGTGCCAGCAGCCTAGCTAGGGGGCGCGGCAGGTTAGACACTGAAGCTTTCTTT. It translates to CASSLARGRGRLDTEAFF.

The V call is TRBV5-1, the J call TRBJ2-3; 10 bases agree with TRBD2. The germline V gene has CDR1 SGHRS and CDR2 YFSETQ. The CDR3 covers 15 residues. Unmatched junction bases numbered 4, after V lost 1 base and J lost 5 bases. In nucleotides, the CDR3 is TGCGCCAGCAGCTTGACTAGCGGGGAGTTAGATACGCAGTATTTT. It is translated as CASSLTSGELDTQYF.

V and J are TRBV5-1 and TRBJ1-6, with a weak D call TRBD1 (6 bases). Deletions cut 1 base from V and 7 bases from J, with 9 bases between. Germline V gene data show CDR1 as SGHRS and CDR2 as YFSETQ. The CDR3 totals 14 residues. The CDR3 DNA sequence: TGCGCCAGCAGCTTGCAGGGGCGAAATTCACCCCTCCACTTT. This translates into CASSLQGRNSPLHF. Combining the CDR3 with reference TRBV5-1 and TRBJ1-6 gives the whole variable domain KAGVTQTPRYLIKTRGQQVTLSCSPISGHRSVSWYQQTPGQGLQFLFEYFSETQRNKGNFPGRFSGRQFSNSRSEMNVSTLELGDSALYLCASSLQGRNSPLHFGNGTRLTVT.

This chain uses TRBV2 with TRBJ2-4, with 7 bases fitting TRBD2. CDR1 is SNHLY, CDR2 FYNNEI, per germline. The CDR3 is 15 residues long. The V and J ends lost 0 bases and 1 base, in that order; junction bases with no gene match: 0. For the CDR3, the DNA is TGTGCCAGCAGTGAAGCAGCGGGGGCCAAAAACATTCAGTACTTC. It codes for CASSEAAGAKNIQYF.

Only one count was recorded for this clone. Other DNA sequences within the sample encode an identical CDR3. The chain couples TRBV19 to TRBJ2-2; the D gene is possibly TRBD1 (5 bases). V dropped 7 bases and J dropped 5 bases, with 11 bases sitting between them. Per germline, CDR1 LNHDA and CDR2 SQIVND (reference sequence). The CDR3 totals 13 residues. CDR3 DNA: TGTGCCAGTACTGGCAGGGTAACCGGGGAGCTGTTTTTT. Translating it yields CASTGRVTGELFF. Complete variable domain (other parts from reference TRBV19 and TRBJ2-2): DGGITQSPKYLFRKEGQNVTLSCEQNLNHDAMYWYRQDPGQGLRLIYYSQIVNDFQKGDIAEGYSVSREKKESFPLTVTSAQKNPTAFYLCASTGRVTGELFFGEGSRLTVL.

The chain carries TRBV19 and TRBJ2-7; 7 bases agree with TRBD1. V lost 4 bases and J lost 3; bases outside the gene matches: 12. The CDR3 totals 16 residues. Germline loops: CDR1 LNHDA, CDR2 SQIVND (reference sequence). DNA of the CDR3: TGTGCCAGTAGTACTCCACCTCCGGGGACAGACTACGAGCAGTACTTC. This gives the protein CASSTPPPGTDYEQYF.

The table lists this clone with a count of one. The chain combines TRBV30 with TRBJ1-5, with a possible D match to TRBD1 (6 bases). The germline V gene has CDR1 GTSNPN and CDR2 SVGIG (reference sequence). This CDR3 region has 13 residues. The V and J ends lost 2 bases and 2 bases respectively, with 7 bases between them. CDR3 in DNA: TGTGCCTGGAGTCGACAGGGCAATCAGCCCCAGCATTTT. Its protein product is CAWSRQGNQPQHF.

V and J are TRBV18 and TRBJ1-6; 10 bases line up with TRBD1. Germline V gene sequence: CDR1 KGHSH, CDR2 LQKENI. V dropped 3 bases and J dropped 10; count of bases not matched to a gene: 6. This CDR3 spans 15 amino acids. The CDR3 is CASSPGTGDGSPLHF. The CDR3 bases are TGTGCCAGCTCACCGGGGACAGGGGATGGGTCACCCCTCCACTTT.

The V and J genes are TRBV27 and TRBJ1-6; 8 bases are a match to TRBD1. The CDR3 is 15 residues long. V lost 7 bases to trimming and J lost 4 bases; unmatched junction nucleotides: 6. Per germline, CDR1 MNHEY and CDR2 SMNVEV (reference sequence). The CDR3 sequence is CASNSRQGYNSPLHF. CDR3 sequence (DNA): TGTGCCAGCAATTCTAGACAGGGGTATAATTCACCCCTCCACTTT.